The sequence of this TCR beta chain was determined in a study of T cell repertoires in cytomegalovirus infection. Across the whole study: Matching HLA type and CMV infection were both indicated by public TCR beta signatures. General study results and limits: Clonotypes of TCR beta that were HLA-C-restricted and CMV-specific dominated the ex vivo response.

TCRdb reanalysed the reads using MiXCR and keeps one entry per CDR3 protein. The sample carries some 600,000 distinct CDR3 sequences, roughly 24% recorded once. Germline CDR1 reads MNHEY; CDR2 reads SVGEGT. The V gene lost 0 bases and the J gene lost 5 bases, with 8 bases spanning the gap. The CDR3 contains 13 residues. A note on this clonotype: No antigen is known for it.

The rearrangement links TRBV6-2 or TRBV6-3 to TRBJ2-7; D unclear. The sample was CD8+ T cells from PBMCs. This TCR was sampled from a human donor in good health (CMV status not recorded). Some clones in this sample may be carry-over from other donors' samples. This CDR3 is CASSYSMSNEQYF. The CDR3, as DNA: TGTGCCAGCAGTTACTCGATGAGCAACGAGCAGTACTTC.